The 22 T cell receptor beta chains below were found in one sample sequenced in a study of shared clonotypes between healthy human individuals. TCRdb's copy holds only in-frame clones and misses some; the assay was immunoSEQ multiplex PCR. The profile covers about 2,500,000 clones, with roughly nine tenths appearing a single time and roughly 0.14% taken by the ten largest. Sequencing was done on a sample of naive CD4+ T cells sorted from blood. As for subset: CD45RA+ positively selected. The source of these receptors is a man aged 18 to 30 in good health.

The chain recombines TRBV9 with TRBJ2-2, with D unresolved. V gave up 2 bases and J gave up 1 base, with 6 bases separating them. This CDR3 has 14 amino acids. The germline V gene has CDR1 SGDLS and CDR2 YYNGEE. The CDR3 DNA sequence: TGTGCCAGCAGCGTGGCCCGGAACACCGGGGAGCTGTTTTTT. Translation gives CASSVARNTGELFF.

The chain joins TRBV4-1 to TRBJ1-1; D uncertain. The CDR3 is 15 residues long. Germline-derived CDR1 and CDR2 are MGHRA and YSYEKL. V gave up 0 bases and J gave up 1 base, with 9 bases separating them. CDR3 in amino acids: CASSQEAVPNTEAFF. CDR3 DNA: TGCGCCAGCAGCCAAGAGGCGGTCCCGAACACTGAAGCTTTCTTT.

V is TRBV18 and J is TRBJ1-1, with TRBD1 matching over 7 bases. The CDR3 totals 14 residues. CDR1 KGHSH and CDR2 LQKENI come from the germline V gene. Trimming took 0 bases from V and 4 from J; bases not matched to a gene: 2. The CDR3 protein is CASSPPGQFTEAFF. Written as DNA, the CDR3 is TGTGCCAGCTCACCACCGGGACAGTTCACTGAAGCTTTCTTT. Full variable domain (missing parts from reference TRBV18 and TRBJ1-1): NAGVMQNPRHLVRRRGQEARLRCSPMKGHSHVYWYRQLPEEGLKFMVYLQKENIIDESGMPKERFSAEFPKEGPSILRIQQVVRGDSAAYFCASSPPGQFTEAFFGQGTRLTVV.

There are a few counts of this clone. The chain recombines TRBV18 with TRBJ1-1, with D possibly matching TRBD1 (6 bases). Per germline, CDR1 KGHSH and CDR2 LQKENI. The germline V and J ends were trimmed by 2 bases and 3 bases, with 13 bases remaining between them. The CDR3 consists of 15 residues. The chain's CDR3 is CASSPVGARDTEAFF. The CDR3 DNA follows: TGTGCCAGCTCACCAGTGGGGGCTAGGGACACTGAAGCTTTCTTT.

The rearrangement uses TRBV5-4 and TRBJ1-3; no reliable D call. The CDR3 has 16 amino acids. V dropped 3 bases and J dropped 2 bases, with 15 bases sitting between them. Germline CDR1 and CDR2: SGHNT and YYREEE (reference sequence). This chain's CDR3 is CASSSSKQAPGNTIYF. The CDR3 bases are TGTGCCAGCAGCTCTTCTAAGCAGGCTCCTGGAAACACCATATATTTT.

The CDR3: CASTTPRDGRAFF. The CDR3, as DNA: TGTGCCAGCACCACCCCCAGGGATGGGAGAGCTTTCTTT. The chain is built from TRBV28 and TRBJ1-1, with TRBD1 as a possible D gene (5 bases). Trimming cost V 7 bases and J 10 bases, with 19 bases left between them. Germline CDR1 and CDR2: MDHEN and SYDVKM. This CDR3 contains 13 residues.

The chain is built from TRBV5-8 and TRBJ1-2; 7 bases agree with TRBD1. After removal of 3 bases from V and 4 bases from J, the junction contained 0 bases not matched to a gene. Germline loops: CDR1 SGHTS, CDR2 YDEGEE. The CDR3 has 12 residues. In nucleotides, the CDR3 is TGTGCCAGCAGCTGGGACAGCTATGGCTACACCTTC. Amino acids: CASSWDSYGYTF.

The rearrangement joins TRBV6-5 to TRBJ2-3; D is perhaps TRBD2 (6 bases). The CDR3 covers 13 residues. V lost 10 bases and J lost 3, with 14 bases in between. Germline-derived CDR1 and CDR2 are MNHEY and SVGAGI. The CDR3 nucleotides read TGTGCCATCACCGGGAGTAAGACAGATACGCAGTATTTT. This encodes CAITGSKTDTQYF.

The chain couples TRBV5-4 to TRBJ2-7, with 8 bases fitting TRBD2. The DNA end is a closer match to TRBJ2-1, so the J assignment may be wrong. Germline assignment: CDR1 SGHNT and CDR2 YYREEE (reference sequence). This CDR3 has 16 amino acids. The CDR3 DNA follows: TGTGCCAGCAGCTTCGAGCGGGGGAGCTCCTACAATGAGCAGTTCTTC. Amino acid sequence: CASSFERGSSYNEQFF.

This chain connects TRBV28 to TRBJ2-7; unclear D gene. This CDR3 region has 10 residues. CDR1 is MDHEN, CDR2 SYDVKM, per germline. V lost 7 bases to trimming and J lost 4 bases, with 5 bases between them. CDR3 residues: CASTPYEQYF. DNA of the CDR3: TGTGCCAGCACCCCTTACGAGCAGTACTTC.

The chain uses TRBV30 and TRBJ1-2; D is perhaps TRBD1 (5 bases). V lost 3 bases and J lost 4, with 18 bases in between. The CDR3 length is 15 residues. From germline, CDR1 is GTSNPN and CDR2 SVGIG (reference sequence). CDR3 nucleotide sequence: TGTGCCTGGAGGATCCCGGGACCTCTAAGCTATGGCTACACCTTC. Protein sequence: CAWRIPGPLSYGYTF.

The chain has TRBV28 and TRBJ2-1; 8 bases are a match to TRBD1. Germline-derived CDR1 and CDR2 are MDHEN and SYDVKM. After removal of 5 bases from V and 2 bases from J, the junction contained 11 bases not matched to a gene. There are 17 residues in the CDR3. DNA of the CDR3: TGTGCCAGCAGTCGCGACAGGGGAAATCATCCCTACAATGAGCAGTTCTTC. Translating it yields CASSRDRGNHPYNEQFF.

The CDR3 loop reads CASSQMTGGYGYTF. The CDR3 DNA reads TGCGCCAGCAGCCAGATGACAGGGGGCTATGGCTACACCTTC. The gene calls are TRBV5-1 and TRBJ1-2, with 9 bases aligning to TRBD1. There are 14 residues in the CDR3. V gave up 4 bases and J gave up 4 bases; unmatched junction bases: 5. Germline values: CDR1 SGHRS, CDR2 YFSETQ.

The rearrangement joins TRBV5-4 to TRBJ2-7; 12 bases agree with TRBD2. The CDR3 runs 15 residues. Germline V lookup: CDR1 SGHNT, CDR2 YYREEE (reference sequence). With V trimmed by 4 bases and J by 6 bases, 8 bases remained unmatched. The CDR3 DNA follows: TGTGCCAGCAGCCTAGAACTAGCGGGAGGTCCCGAGCAGTACTTC. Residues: CASSLELAGGPEQYF.

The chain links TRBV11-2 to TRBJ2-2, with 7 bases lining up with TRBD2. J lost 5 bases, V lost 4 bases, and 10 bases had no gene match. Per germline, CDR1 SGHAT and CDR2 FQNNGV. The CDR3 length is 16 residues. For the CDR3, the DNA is TGTGCCAGCAGCTCACAGCGGAAGGGAGGGACCGGGGAGCTGTTTTTT. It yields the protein CASSSQRKGGTGELFF. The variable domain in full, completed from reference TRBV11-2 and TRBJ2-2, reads EAGVAQSPRYKIIEKRQSVAFWCNPISGHATLYWYQQILGQGPKLLIQFQNNGVVDDSQLPKDRFSAERLKGVDSTLKIQPAKLEDSAVYLCASSSQRKGGTGELFFGEGSRLTVL.

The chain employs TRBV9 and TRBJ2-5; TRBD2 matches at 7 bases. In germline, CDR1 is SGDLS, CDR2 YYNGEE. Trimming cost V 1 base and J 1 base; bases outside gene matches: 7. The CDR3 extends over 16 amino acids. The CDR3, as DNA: TGTGCCAGCAGCGTATCTAGCGGAGCCTTCCAAGAGACCCAGTACTTC. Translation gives CASSVSSGAFQETQYF.

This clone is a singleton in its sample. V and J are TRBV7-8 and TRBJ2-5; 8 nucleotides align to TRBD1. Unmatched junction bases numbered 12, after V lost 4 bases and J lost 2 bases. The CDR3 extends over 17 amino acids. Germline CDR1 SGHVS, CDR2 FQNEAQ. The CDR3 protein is CASSSYLDRVTQETQYF. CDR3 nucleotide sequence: TGTGCCAGCAGCTCCTACCTGGACAGGGTTACACAAGAGACCCAGTACTTC.

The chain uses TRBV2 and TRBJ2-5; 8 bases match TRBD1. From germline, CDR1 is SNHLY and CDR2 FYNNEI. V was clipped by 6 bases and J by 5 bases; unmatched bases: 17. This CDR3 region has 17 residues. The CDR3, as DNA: TGTGCCAGCAGGCGGGGCAGGGGGCTGAACGGGCAGGAGACCCAGTACTTC. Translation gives CASRRGRGLNGQETQYF.

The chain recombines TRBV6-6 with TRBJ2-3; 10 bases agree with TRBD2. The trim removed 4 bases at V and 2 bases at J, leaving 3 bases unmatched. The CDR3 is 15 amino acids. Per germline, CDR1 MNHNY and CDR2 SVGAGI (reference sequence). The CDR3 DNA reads TGTGCCAGCAGTTTAGCGGGGGGCCCCACAGATACGCAGTATTTT. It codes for CASSLAGGPTDTQYF.

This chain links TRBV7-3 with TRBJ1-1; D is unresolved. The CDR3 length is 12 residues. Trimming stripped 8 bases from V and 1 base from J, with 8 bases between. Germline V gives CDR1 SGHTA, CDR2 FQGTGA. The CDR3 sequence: CASGEGNTEAFF. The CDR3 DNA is TGTGCCAGCGGGGAGGGGAACACTGAAGCTTTCTTT. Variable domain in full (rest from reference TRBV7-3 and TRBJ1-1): GAGVSQTPSNKVTEKGKYVELRCDPISGHTALYWYRQSLGQGPEFLIYFQGTGAADDSGLPNDRFFAVRPEGSVSTLKIQRTERGDSAVYLCASGEGNTEAFFGQGTRLTVV.

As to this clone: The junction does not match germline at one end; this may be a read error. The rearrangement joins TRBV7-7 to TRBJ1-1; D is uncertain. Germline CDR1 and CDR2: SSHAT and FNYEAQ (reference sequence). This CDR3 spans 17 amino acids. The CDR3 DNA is TGTGCTAGCAGATCCCGACCGTACGGAGATTTGAACACTGAAGCTTTCTTT. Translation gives CASRSRPYGDLNTEAFF. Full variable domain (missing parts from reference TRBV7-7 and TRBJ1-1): GAGVSQSPRYKVTKRGQDVTLRCDPISSHATLYWYQQALGQGPEFLTYFNYEAQPDKSGLPSDRFSAERPEGSISTLTIQRTEQRDSAMYRCASRSRPYGDLNTEAFFGQGTRLTVV.

The CDR3 reads CASSLGLESGTDTQYF. The CDR3 DNA follows: TGCGCCAGCAGCTTGGGACTAGAGTCCGGCACAGATACGCAGTATTTT. This chain links TRBV5-1 with TRBJ2-3, with D perhaps matching TRBD2 (6 bases). V dropped 0 bases and J dropped 1 base, with 12 bases sitting between them. Germline CDR1 reads SGHRS; CDR2 reads YFSETQ. The CDR3 runs to 16 residues. Supplemented by reference TRBV5-1 and TRBJ2-3, the full variable domain reads KAGVTQTPRYLIKTRGQQVTLSCSPISGHRSVSWYQQTPGQGLQFLFEYFSETQRNKGNFPGRFSGRQFSNSRSEMNVSTLELGDSALYLCASSLGLESGTDTQYFGPGTRLTVL.